These T cell receptor beta chains were read from a single sample in a study of blood T cell repertoires in COVID-19. Clones were sequenced by immunoSEQ multiplex PCR, and TCRdb holds only the in-frame ones, with some missing. Of some 73,000 clones listed, approximately 80% were seen once; the top ten hold 2% to 2.5%. The sequenced material came from peripheral blood. These receptors all stem from a man in his 70s with COVID-19, enrolled during active disease. Each CDR3 is given without its conserved first and last residue. Each record gives: J gene, V gene, CDR3 protein.

J gene: TRBJ2-2
V gene: TRBV2
CDR3 protein: ASSAFEWREAGELF

J gene: TRBJ1-5
V gene: TRBV24-1
CDR3 protein: ATSDLAGGDQPQH

J gene: TRBJ1-2
V gene: TRBV6-1
CDR3 protein: ASSDGGLGYT

J gene: TRBJ2-4
V gene: TRBV3-1/TRBV3-2
CDR3 protein: ASSPPWGERTKNIQY

J gene: TRBJ2-4
V gene: TRBV28
CDR3 protein: ASSLGLADLAKNIQY

J gene: TRBJ1-2
V gene: TRBV9
CDR3 protein: ASSVGGGTGGYT

J gene: TRBJ1-5
V gene: TRBV30
CDR3 protein: AWSVLAGRGNQPQH

J gene: TRBJ2-1
V gene: TRBV7-9
CDR3 protein: ASSLGAGGPSYNEQF

J gene: TRBJ2-5
V gene: TRBV24-1
CDR3 protein: ATSEAGTGSAQTQY

J gene: TRBJ1-1
V gene: TRBV7-2
CDR3 protein: ASSYSYGGAF

J gene: TRBJ1-1
V gene: TRBV5-6
CDR3 protein: ASSFIRNTEAF

J gene: TRBJ2-1
V gene: TRBV27
CDR3 protein: ASSFTLGYYNEQF

J gene: TRBJ2-1
V gene: TRBV27
CDR3 protein: ASSTLATEQF

J gene: TRBJ2-7
V gene: TRBV7-8
CDR3 protein: ASGGPPVYEQY

J gene: TRBJ2-7
V gene: TRBV3-1/TRBV3-2
CDR3 protein: ASSQGGLAHYEQY

J gene: TRBJ1-5
V gene: TRBV19
CDR3 protein: ASKRQVNQPQH

J gene: TRBJ1-4
V gene: TRBV5-1
CDR3 protein: ASSLSPGWDNEKLF

J gene: TRBJ1-5
V gene: TRBV28
CDR3 protein: ASSFGALHLNQPQH

J gene: TRBJ2-7
V gene: TRBV4-1
CDR3 protein: ASSQEQSAYEQY

J gene: TRBJ2-1
V gene: TRBV4-2
CDR3 protein: ASSRDRVNEQF

J gene: TRBJ2-2
V gene: TRBV10-2
CDR3 protein: ASSESSWNTGELF

J gene: TRBJ2-3
V gene: TRBV3-1/TRBV3-2
CDR3 protein: ASSQEVSLAGGPLGTDTQY

J gene: TRBJ1-6
V gene: TRBV30
CDR3 protein: AWKVESSYNSPLH

J gene: TRBJ1-5
V gene: TRBV25-1
CDR3 protein: ASSGTGQPQH

J gene: TRBJ2-3
V gene: TRBV7-3
CDR3 protein: ASSSNSGRVTDTQY

J gene: TRBJ2-7
V gene: TRBV11-2
CDR3 protein: ASSSPRGGSYEQY

J gene: TRBJ2-3
V gene: TRBV18
CDR3 protein: ASRLGTATDTQY

J gene: TRBJ2-3
V gene: TRBV6-2/TRBV6-3
CDR3 protein: ASSADRGLGTDTQY

J gene: TRBJ1-6
V gene: TRBV4-3
CDR3 protein: ASSQGTDNNSPLH

J gene: TRBJ1-4
V gene: TRBV4-2
CDR3 protein: ASSPPTGASGEKLF

J gene: TRBJ2-7
V gene: TRBV5-5
CDR3 protein: ASSLGGRALYEQY

J gene: TRBJ1-6
V gene: TRBV6-5
CDR3 protein: ASRGGAGVVSPLH

J gene: TRBJ2-7
V gene: TRBV28
CDR3 protein: ASSLSRPSYEQY

J gene: TRBJ2-5
V gene: TRBV9
CDR3 protein: ASSPRQGGEETQY

J gene: TRBJ2-7
V gene: TRBV19
CDR3 protein: ASSMRTEFYEQY

J gene: TRBJ2-1
V gene: TRBV5-1
CDR3 protein: ASSLGSGPSYNEQF

J gene: TRBJ2-7
V gene: TRBV29-1
CDR3 protein: SINRGREYEQY